This T cell receptor beta chain was obtained from a study of T cell responses to AZD1222 COVID-19 vaccine (dated by TCRdb to the early 2020s). Background on the whole study: Because spike-specific TCR depth and breadth did not differ between the two schedules, AZD1222 recipients who got a second dose at roughly 4 weeks were pooled with those who got a second dose at roughly 12 weeks. TCR sequencing was performed for 233 trial participants, of whom roughly 200 were given two doses of AZD1222 and about 25 were given two doses of MenACWY control vaccine. Trial participants were enrolled by age into subgroups of 18-55, 56-69 and 70-plus years, and around 150, 28 and 57 TCR-sequenced participants, respectively, were included in these subgroups.

Explained via the paper, the time point label denotes: baseline before first vaccination. The vaccinee samples were drawn from two UK trials, COV001 and COV002, one of which was a single-blind randomized controlled phase 2/3 trial testing AZD1222 (ChAdOx1 nCoV-19) in healthy adults. For TCRbeta chain sequencing, PBMC samples from trial participants were taken at day 0 and at day 28 after the second dose. The CDR3 regions of human TCRbeta chains were analyzed by immunosequencing. In the paper's pipeline: TCRs in the repertoires were compared against a reference library of SARS-CoV-2-specific TCRs that had been generated with the MIRA antigen-specificity platform. Breadth meant the fraction of unique TCRs that were SARS-CoV-2-associated, whereas depth meant the fraction of total T cells that were SARS-CoV-2-associated. Each spike-specific TCR was assigned to its reactive spike region and to a CD4 or CD8 class using the MIRA data. Log10-transformed breadth and depth values were compared by one-way ANOVA with Sidak's multiple comparisons tests. TCRdb provides this immuneACCESS table in a form limited to in-frame rearrangements. Some clones are lacking; in checked studies, under half of them reflect an unresolved V gene, and why the rest are absent is not known. V, J and clone size were drawn from that table, and D and trimming were deduced from the DNA. Within this sample are approximately 80,000 clones, with 85% to 90% of them counted one time only. Jointly, the top ten make up 30% to 40% of the sample.

Study-wide conclusions, independent of this receptor: Because no day 14 peak-response samples were available, the repertoires could be characterized only after the peak T cell response. CD4 TCRs associated with the vaccine covered the entire spike protein, and the dominant responses were in regions 160-218 and 743-854. The 56-69-year group was small, and its depth increase did not reach significance, likely because of low power. Nearly half of unique spike-specific TCRs reportedly recognized epitopes outside regions mutated in the B.1.351 and B.1.1.7 variants. Participants were mostly white British, with more females than males. The authors suggested clonal diversity may have been underestimated. A significant rise in spike-specific TCR breadth and depth was observed after two AZD1222 doses relative to day 0 and relative to MenACWY recipients. Only five or six AZD1222 recipients were SARS-CoV-2 seropositive at baseline, limiting conclusions about previously exposed vaccinees.

The CDR3, from cysteine to phenylalanine, totals 15 residues. Of the read, only the CDR3 DNA is kept; its 45 bases are in frame from base 1. The junction shows trimming of 3 bases on V and 3 bases on J, and the gene matches do not reach 4 bases of it. CDR1 and CDR2 are drawn from the germline V gene: MDHEN, SYDVKM. In regard to this clone: No cognate antigen has been identified for it. No base-level quality is on record; no much larger clone is a single base apart.

The V gene is TRBV28 and the J gene is TRBJ1-4, with TRBD1 identical over 7 junction bases. The starting material was peripheral blood, obtained on day 0 of AZD1222 vaccination. This receptor was obtained from an adult in good health. The CDR3 amino acid sequence is: CASSFQGDPNEKLFF. The DNA sequence is given as TGTGCCAGCAGTTTCCAGGGGGACCCTAATGAAAAACTGTTTTTT.